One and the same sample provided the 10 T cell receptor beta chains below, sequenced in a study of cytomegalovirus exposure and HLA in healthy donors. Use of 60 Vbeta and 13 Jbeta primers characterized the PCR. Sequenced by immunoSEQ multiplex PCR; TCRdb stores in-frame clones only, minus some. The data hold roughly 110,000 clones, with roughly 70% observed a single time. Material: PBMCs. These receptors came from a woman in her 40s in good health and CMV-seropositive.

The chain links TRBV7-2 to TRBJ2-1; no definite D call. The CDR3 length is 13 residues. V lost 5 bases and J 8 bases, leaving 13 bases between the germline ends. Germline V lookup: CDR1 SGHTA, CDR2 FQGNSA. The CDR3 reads CASSLRTADEQFF. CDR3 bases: TGTGCCAGCAGCCTACGCACCGCGGATGAGCAGTTCTTC.

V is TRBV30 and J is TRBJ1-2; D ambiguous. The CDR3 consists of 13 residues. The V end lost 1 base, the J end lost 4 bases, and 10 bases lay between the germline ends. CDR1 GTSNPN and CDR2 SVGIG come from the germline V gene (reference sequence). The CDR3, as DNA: TGTGCCTGGAGTGCAGCCTCGGGCTATGGCTACACCTTC. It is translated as CAWSAASGYGYTF.

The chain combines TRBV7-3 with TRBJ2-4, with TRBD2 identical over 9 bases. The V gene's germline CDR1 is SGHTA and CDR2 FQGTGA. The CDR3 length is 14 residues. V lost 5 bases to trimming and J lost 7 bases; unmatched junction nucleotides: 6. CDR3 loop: CASSPSSGDNIQYF. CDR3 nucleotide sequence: TGTGCCAGCAGCCCGTCTAGCGGGGACAACATTCAGTACTTC.

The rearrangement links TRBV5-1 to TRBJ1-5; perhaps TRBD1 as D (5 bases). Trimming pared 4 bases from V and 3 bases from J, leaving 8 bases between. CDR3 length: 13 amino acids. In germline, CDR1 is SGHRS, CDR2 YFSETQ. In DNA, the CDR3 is TGCGCCAGCAGCCAGGGTTTCAATCAGCCCCAGCATTTT. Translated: CASSQGFNQPQHF.

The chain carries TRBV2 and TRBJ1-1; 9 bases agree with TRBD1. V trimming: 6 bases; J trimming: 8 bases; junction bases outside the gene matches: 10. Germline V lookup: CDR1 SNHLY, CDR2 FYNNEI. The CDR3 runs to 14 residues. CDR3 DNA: TGTGCCAGCAGGGAGGGACAGGGAGGTGACGAAGCTTTCTTT. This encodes CASREGQGGDEAFF.

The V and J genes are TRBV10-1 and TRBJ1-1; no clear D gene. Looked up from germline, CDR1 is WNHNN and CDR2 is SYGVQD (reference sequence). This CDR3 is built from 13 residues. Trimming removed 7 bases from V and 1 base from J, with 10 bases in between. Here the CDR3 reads CASKSQENTEAFF. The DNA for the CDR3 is TGCGCCAGCAAAAGTCAGGAGAACACTGAAGCTTTCTTT.

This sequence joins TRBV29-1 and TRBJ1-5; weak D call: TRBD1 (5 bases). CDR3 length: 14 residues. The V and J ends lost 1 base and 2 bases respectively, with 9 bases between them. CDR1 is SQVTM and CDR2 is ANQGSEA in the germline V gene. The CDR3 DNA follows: TGCAGCGTTGAAGTAGGGGTTGGCAATCAGCCCCAGCATTTT. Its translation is CSVEVGVGNQPQHF.

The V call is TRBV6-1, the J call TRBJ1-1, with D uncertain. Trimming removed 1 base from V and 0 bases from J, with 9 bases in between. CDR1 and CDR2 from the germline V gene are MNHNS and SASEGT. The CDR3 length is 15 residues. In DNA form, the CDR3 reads TGTGCCAGCAGTGAAGTACTAAGGATGAACACTGAAGCTTTCTTT. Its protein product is CASSEVLRMNTEAFF.

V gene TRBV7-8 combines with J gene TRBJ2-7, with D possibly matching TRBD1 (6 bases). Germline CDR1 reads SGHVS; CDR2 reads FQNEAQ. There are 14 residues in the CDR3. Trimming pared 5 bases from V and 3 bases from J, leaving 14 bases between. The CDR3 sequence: CASSATGNGYEQYF. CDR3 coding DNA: TGTGCCAGCAGCGCAACAGGGAACGGCTACGAGCAGTACTTC.

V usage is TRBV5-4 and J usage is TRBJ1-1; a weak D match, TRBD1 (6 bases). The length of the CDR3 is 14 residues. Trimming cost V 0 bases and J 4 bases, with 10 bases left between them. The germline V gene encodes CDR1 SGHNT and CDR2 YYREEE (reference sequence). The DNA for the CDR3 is TGTGCCAGCAGCTTGGAGTGGGGGCCCACTGAAGCTTTCTTT. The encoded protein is CASSLEWGPTEAFF.